This T cell receptor beta chain was recorded in a study of shared clonotypes between healthy human individuals. TCRdb's copy holds only in-frame clones and misses some; the assay was immunoSEQ multiplex PCR. The profile covers 850,000 to 1,100,000 clones, with approximately 75% appearing a single time and roughly 0.9% taken by the ten largest. Germline V lookup: CDR1 SEHNR, CDR2 FQNEAQ (reference sequence). Trimming took 4 bases from V and 2 from J, leaving 3 bases between them. The CDR3 is 12 amino acids. The source of this sequence is a man between 18 and 35 years old in good health. Some clones in this sample may be carry-over from other donors' samples. The sample comprised memory CD4+ T cells from PBMCs. Subset given: CD45RA-negative fraction. This chain joins TRBV7-9 and TRBJ2-1; D remains unclear. CDR3 DNA: TGTGCCAGCAGCTGGACCTACAATGAGCAGTTCTTC. Protein product: CASSWTYNEQFF.